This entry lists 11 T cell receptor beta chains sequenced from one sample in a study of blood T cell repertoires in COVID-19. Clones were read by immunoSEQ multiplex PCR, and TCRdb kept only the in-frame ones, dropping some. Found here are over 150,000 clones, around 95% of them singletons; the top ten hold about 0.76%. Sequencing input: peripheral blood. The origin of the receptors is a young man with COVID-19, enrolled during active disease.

Written as DNA, the CDR3 is TGTGCCGCCACTAGCGGCGGGGAGCTGTTTTTT. It specifies CAATSGGELFF. This chain uses TRBV19 with TRBJ2-2, with 8 bases aligning to TRBD2. From germline, CDR1 is LNHDA and CDR2 SQIVND (reference sequence). V was clipped by 11 bases and J by 7 bases; unmatched bases: 3. The CDR3 consists of 11 residues.

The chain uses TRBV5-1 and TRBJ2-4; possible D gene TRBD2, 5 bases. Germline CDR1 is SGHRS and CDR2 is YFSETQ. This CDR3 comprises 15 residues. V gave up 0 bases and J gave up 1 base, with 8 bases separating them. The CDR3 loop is CASSLGELAKNIQYF. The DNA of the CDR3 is TGCGCCAGCAGCTTGGGGGAGTTGGCCAAAAACATTCAGTACTTC.

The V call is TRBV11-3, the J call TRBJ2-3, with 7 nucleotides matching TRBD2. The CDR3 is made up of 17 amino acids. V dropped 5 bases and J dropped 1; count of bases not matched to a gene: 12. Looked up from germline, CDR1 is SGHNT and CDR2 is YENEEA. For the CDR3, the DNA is TGTGCCAGCAGCCAAGCGGGACGCGACGACGGCACAGATACGCAGTATTTT. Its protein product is CASSQAGRDDGTDTQYF.

The CDR3 sequence is CASSLTQGTGNTIYF. The CDR3 bases are TGCGCCAGCAGCTTAACCCAGGGGACGGGAAACACCATATATTTT. The chain uses TRBV5-1 and TRBJ1-3, with D possibly TRBD1 on 6 matching bases. Germline loops: CDR1 SGHRS, CDR2 YFSETQ. V was cut by 2 bases and J by 4 bases, with 13 bases left in between. CDR3 length equals 15 residues. The whole variable domain, remainder taken from reference TRBV5-1 and TRBJ1-3, is KAGVTQTPRYLIKTRGQQVTLSCSPISGHRSVSWYQQTPGQGLQFLFEYFSETQRNKGNFPGRFSGRQFSNSRSEMNVSTLELGDSALYLCASSLTQGTGNTIYFGEGSWLTVV.

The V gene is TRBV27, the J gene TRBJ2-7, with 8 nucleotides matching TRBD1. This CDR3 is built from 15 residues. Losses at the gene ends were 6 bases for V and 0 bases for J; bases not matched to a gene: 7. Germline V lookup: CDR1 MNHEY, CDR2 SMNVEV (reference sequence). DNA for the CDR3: TGTGCCAGCAGAGGGGTAGGACAGGGCTCCTACGAGCAGTACTTC. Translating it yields CASRGVGQGSYEQYF.

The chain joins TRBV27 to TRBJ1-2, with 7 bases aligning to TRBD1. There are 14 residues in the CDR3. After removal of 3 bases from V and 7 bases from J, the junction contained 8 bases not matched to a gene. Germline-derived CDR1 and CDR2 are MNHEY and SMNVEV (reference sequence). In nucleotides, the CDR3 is TGTGCCAGCAGTTTGAGGGACACAGGGGTTGGCTACACCTTC. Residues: CASSLRDTGVGYTF.

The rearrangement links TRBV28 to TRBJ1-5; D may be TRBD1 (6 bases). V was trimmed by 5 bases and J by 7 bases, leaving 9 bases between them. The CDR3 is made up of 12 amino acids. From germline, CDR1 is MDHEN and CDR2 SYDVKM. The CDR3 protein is CASSTGPQPQHF. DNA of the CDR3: TGTGCCAGCAGTACAGGGCCCCAGCCCCAGCATTTT.

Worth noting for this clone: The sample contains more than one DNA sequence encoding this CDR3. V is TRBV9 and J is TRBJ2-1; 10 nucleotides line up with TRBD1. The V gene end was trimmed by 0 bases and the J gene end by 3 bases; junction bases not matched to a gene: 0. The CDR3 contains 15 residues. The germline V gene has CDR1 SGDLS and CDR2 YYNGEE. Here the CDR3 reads CASSVGTGGYNEQFF. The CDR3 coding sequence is TGTGCCAGCAGCGTAGGGACAGGGGGCTACAATGAGCAGTTCTTC.

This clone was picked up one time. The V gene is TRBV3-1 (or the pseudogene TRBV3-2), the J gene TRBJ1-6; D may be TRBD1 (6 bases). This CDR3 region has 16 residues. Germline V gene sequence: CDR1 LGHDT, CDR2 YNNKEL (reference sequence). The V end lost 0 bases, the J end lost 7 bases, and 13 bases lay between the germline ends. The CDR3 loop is CASSQDGGARNSPLHF. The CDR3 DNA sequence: TGTGCCAGCAGCCAAGACGGGGGGGCGCGAAATTCACCCCTCCACTTT.

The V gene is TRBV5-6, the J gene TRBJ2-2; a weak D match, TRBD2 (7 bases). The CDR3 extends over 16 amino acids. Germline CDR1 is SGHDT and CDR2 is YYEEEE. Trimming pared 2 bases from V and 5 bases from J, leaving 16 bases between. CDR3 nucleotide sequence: TGTGCCAGCAGCTTCGTAAGGGGGGGTGTAACCGGGGAGCTGTTTTTT. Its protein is CASSFVRGGVTGELFF.

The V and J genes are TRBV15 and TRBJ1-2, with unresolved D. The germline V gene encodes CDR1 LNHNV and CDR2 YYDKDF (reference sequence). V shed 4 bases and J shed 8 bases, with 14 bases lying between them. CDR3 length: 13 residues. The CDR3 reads CATSKITAGGYTF. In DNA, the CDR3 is TGTGCCACCAGCAAGATAACAGCGGGAGGCTACACCTTC. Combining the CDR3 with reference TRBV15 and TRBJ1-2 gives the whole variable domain DAMVIQNPRYQVTQFGKPVTLSCSQTLNHNVMYWYQQKSSQAPKLLFHYYDKDFNNEADTPDNFQSRRPNTSFCFLDIRSPGLGDTAMYLCATSKITAGGYTFGSGTRLTVV.